The source of this T cell receptor beta chain is a study of T cell responses to AZD1222 COVID-19 vaccine. General study findings and limits: Among the donors, most were white British and more were female, and clonal diversity was possibly underestimated. Only 5 to 7 AZD1222 recipients were seropositive at baseline. Reports say nearly half of spike-specific TCRs go after unmutated variant regions. Vaccination with two AZD1222 doses was followed by a rise in Spike-specific TCR breadth and depth.

The CDR3 length is 15 residues. Trimming at V came to 7 bases and at J to 1 base, leaving 5 bases not matched to a gene. With regard to this clone: Antigen: not known.

Profiled with immunoSEQ multiplex PCR; TCRdb holds only in-frame clones, not every one. Of approximately 120,000 clones in the sample, 70% to 90% are singletons; the top ten hold roughly 15%. The TCR sequence derives from an adult in good health. The sequencing here drew on peripheral blood, taken on day 0 of AZD1222 vaccination. This chain uses TRBV23-1 with TRBJ1-4; 8 bases map to TRBD1. TRBV23-1 is an ORF, with its function uncertain. CDR3 residues: CASNGTGLTNEKLFF. As DNA, the CDR3 is TGCGCCAGCAACGGGACAGGACTAACTAATGAAAAACTGTTTTTT.